This entry is about one T cell receptor beta chain. These data are taken from a study of patients and donors after allogeneic stem cell transplantation. TCRdb ran MiXCR on the RT-PCR reads and lists one entry per CDR3 protein. The table lists 10,000 to 15,000 distinct CDR3 sequences, 25% of them singletons. CDR3 length: 15 amino acids. J lost 5 bases, V lost 0 bases, and 6 bases had no gene match. Germline V CDR1 and CDR2: LNHNV, YYDKDF (reference sequence). The receptor was isolated from a human donor who was either an allogeneic HSCT recipient or a stem cell or donor lymphocyte infusion donor (not recorded which). It is not recorded whose cells these are; they may come from a transplant donor. The sample consisted of blood, either unsorted or a sorted T cell fraction (not recorded which). The chain carries TRBV15 and TRBJ2-7; TRBD1 matches at 8 bases. As DNA, the CDR3 is TGTGCCACCAGCAGAGATCGAGGCAGGGGGCACGAGCAGTACTTC. It yields the protein CATSRDRGRGHEQYF.